This TCR beta chain was sequenced during a study of T cells after posttransplantation cyclophosphamide (dated by TCRdb to about 2016). General notes on the study: T cell repertoire reconstitution was tracked by TRB sequencing after myeloablative bone marrow transplantation in which posttransplantation cyclophosphamide was used as GVHD prophylaxis. Samples from 35 to 45 PTCy-treated patients, along with samples from approximately 15 of their related bone marrow donors, underwent antigen receptor sequencing. Blood from all 30 or so PTCy patients who had 1-year posttransplant specimens underwent TRB sequencing. Up to 3 additional blood samples from 2 to 5.2 years after transplant were also TRB-sequenced in 3 patients, as was pretransplant blood from a handful of patients. TRA and TRB clonality were tightly correlated in several samples, so subsequent TCR analyses focused on TRB only. Public TRB sequences were compared against a database of over 3,000 sequences linked to responses to pathogens, tumor antigens, self-antigens and alloantigens. Overall results and qualifications from the work: The TRB repertoires of T cells infiltrating skin or the GI tract showed only limited overlap with the TRB repertoires found in blood. Across under 50 patients, recipient CMV seropositivity and CMV reactivation were highly associated with TRB clonality; PTCy diversity was similar to CNI/methotrexate controls. At 1-2 months, donor-recipient similarity was low but rose over the first year, and the later blood repertoires were often dominated by donor CD8+ memory clones.

From a lookup of the germline V gene, CDR1 and CDR2 are MRHNA and SNTAGT. Trimming takes 4 bases off V and 4 bases off J; junction bases not matched to a gene: 5. From the cysteine up to the phenylalanine, the CDR3 has a length of 15 residues. CDR3 DNA only is kept here, 45 bases in frame from base 1. TRB sequencing used genomic DNA with the immunoSEQ assay at survey resolution or the hsTCRB kit. From the authors' description of their analysis: The immunoSEQ software was used for initial read processing, and the LymphoSeq R package was used for repertoire analyses. For each TRB dataset, clonality was calculated as 1 minus normalized Shannon entropy, and the Gini coefficient was computed as well. To infer phenotypes in unsorted samples, TRB sequences from sorted subsets of the recipient or donor were mapped onto unsorted samples from the same recipient. Entries here come from immuneACCESS through TCRdb and include only in-frame sequences with V and J called. Some clones fail to appear in such tables; in the studies checked, an unresolved V gene covers under half of the shortfall, and the cause of the remainder is unknown. The V and J calls and clone size were taken over from that table, and D and trimming were inferred from the DNA. Here the sample lists under 45,000 clones, none seen once only. The ten largest clonotypes hold roughly 6.4% of the sample.

The sample holds many counts of this clone. Its antigen is currently not known. Base-call qualities are not available, and no considerably larger clone is one nucleotide away. Peripheral blood samples were provided by related bone marrow donors on the day of marrow donation. Mononuclear cells from peripheral blood and bone marrow were separated by Ficoll-Hypaque density centrifugation and then cryopreserved. The chain was built from TRBV6-4 and TRBJ2-3, and TRBD2 matches 10 of the central bases. This sequence was found in a man aged 25 to 40 in good health and a related stem cell transplant donor. The material sequenced was PBMCs. The sequence in DNA is TGTGCCAGCAGTGCTAGCGGGGGAAGGTCAGATACGCAGTATTTT. This is translated as CASSASGGRSDTQYF.